The TCR beta chain under discussion was sequenced for a study of molecular identifiers for immune sequencing clone quantification. TCRdb processed the PCR reads anew with MiXCR; each CDR3 protein has one entry. This table has 100,000 or so distinct CDR3 sequences, 20% to 25% appearing once. General study findings and limits: Under 1% of molecules in naive cells, but over 99% of effector molecules, belonged to clones above 20 RNA copies. Reportedly, one cell's Jurkat TCR RNA was detected within 1,200,000 naive CD8 cells.

From approximately 20,000 to 1,000,000 sorted cells, naive CD8 libraries were generated with 10%, 30% or 50% RNA. In the sort, naive CD8 T cells were defined as CD8+CD4-CCR7+CD45RA+. This CDR3 has 17 amino acids. V dropped 5 bases and J dropped 6; count of bases not matched to a gene: 15. In germline, CDR1 is SGHNT, CDR2 YENEEA. Note on this clonotype: The antigen remains undetermined. Lacking the conserved final phenylalanine or tryptophan, this CDR3 likely reflects a read error.

The material sequenced was naive CD8+ T cells from blood, with Jurkat cell RNA spiked in. Subset meaning: FACS-sorted CD8+CD4-CCR7+CD45RA+ naive T cells. The rearrangement links TRBV11-3 to TRBJ2-1; 8 bases map to TRBD2. This clonotype was obtained from a human donor in good health. Some libraries in this study had Jurkat cell RNA spiked in. CDR3 bases: TGTGCCAGCAGCCCACGCCTCGGTGGTAGCGGGACCAATGAGCAGTTCTGC. It is translated as CASSPRLGGSGTNEQFC.